A single sample is the source of the 6 T cell receptor beta chains below, sequenced in a study of CD8 T cells in ankylosing spondylitis. TCRdb reanalysed the 5' RACE reads using MiXCR and keeps one entry per CDR3 protein. The sample comprises some 150,000 distinct CDR3 sequences, around 42% of which are singletons, and around 15% rests with the top ten. Sample: synovial fluid, either unsorted or a sorted T cell fraction (not recorded which). These receptors all come from a male donor with ankylosing spondylitis.

In this sample, this clonotype turned up many times. The chain carries TRBV18 and TRBJ2-6, with D unresolved. The CDR3 runs 14 residues. V lost 9 bases to trimming and J lost 0 bases, with 9 bases between them. The germline CDR1 and CDR2 sequences are KGHSH and LQKENI. CDR3 DNA: TGTGCCAGTTCCCCGGGCTCTGGGGCCAACGTCCTGACTTTC. Translation gives CASSPGSGANVLTF.

V and J are TRBV4-2 and TRBJ2-5; D not resolved. Per germline, CDR1 LGHNA and CDR2 YNFKEQ. Trimming shortened V by 4 bases and J by 0 bases, and 6 bases separated the two germline ends. The CDR3 length is 13 residues. For the CDR3, the DNA is TGTGCCAGCAGCCCCGACTACCAAGAGACCCAGTACTTC. Translated: CASSPDYQETQYF.

The sample holds one count of this clonotype. The V gene is TRBV12-3 or TRBV12-4, the J gene TRBJ1-5, with no clear D. The CDR3 loop spans 15 amino acids. Trimming shortened V by 3 bases and J by 0 bases, and 9 bases separated the two germline ends. The CDR3 nucleotides read TGTGCCAGCAGTTTTTTCTGGGATAGCAATCAGCCCCAGCATTTT. It is translated as CASSFFWDSNQPQHF.

The chain couples TRBV7-9 to TRBJ2-1, with D perhaps TRBD1 (5 bases). The CDR3 spans 14 residues. Trimming pared 5 bases from V and 11 bases from J, leaving 19 bases between. The germline V gene has CDR1 SEHNR and CDR2 FQNEAQ (reference sequence). The CDR3 protein is CASSLDSLIFQQFF. DNA for the CDR3: TGTGCCAGCAGCCTAGACAGCCTAATCTTTCAGCAGTTCTTC.

The genes are TRBV4-2 and TRBJ2-4; either TRBD1 or TRBD2 may fit D (6 bases each). The germline V and J ends were trimmed by 0 bases and 7 bases, with 13 bases remaining between them. This CDR3 is 15 amino acids long. Germline CDR1 reads LGHNA; CDR2 reads YNFKEQ. CDR3 in amino acids: CASSQELGGLNIQYF. Here the CDR3 DNA reads TGTGCCAGCAGCCAAGAGCTAGGGGGGTTGAACATTCAGTACTTC.

V gene TRBV10-3 combines with J gene TRBJ2-3; 8 nucleotides line up with TRBD2. This CDR3 is built from 18 residues. CDR1 is ENHRY and CDR2 is SYGVKD in the germline V gene. V lost 0 bases to trimming and J lost 1 base; unmatched junction nucleotides: 9. The CDR3 DNA reads as TGTGCCATCAGTGAGTCCTTTAGCGGGATCGGTGGCACAGATACGCAGTATTTT. Its protein product is CAISESFSGIGGTDTQYF.